These 26 T cell receptor beta chains originate from one sample sequenced in a study of T cells in localized non-small cell lung cancer (dated by TCRdb to about 2020). Library preparation used the immunoSEQ multiplex PCR assay. Held by TCRdb, this immuneACCESS table contains in-frame sequences only and omits some clones. Under half of the omission traces to an unresolved V gene where checked; the cause of the rest is unknown. Within this sample are 50,000 to 75,000 clones, with about 89% of them counted one time only. The ten most abundant clones make up 15% to 20% of the sample. The sample in question was peripheral blood, obtained before any cancer treatment. The source is a man aged 35-69 years with stage I lung adenocarcinoma.

The J gene is TRBJ2-7, the V gene TRBV7-6; D possibly matches TRBD1 or TRBD2 (6 bases each). V dropped 7 bases and J dropped 4 bases, with 17 bases sitting between them. Per germline, CDR1 SGHVS and CDR2 FNYEAQ. CDR3 size: 14 residues. CDR3 sequence reads: CASTPLGGGYEQYF. The CDR3 region has the DNA TGTGCCAGCACCCCCCTGGGGGGCGGGTACGAGCAGTACTTC.

The chain couples TRBV2 to TRBJ1-1; 12 bases match TRBD1. This CDR3 has 14 amino acids. CDR1 and CDR2 from the germline V gene are SNHLY and FYNNEI. V was clipped by 5 bases and J by 11 bases; unmatched bases: 9. The CDR3 DNA sequence: TGTGCCAGCAGTCCCGGGACAGGGGGCGGTGCGGCTTTCTTT. Protein product: CASSPGTGGGAAFF.

The chain is built from TRBV30 and TRBJ2-6; no clear D gene. The germline gives CDR1 GTSNPN, CDR2 SVGIG (reference sequence). V was shortened by 3 bases and J by 2 bases, with 8 bases between the two germline ends. This CDR3 contains 14 residues. The CDR3 reads CAWSHVTGANVLTF. DNA for the CDR3: TGTGCCTGGAGCCACGTGACTGGGGCCAACGTCCTGACTTTC.

V usage is TRBV19 and J usage is TRBJ2-3; D is unclear. CDR3 length equals 16 residues. V lost 4 bases to trimming and J lost 1 base, with 15 bases between them. Germline CDR1 LNHDA, CDR2 SQIVND (reference sequence). The CDR3 region has the DNA TGTGCCAGTAGTAATCTATGGGCTAGAGGCACAGATACGCAGTATTTT. Translating gives CASSNLWARGTDTQYF.

The J gene is TRBJ1-5, the V gene TRBV19; tentative D call: TRBD1 (6 bases). Germline CDR1 and CDR2: LNHDA and SQIVND (reference sequence). CDR3 length: 15 residues. V was pared by 3 bases and J by 4 bases, with 13 bases between. The CDR3 sequence is CASSILETGNQPQHF. CDR3 nucleotides: TGTGCCAGTAGTATCCTTGAAACAGGGAATCAGCCCCAGCATTTT.

The chain recombines TRBV7-9 with TRBJ2-2; D is undetermined. CDR1 and CDR2 (germline): SEHNR, FQNEAQ (reference sequence). The CDR3 is made up of 15 amino acids. V was clipped by 1 base and J by 0 bases, with 6 bases between them. The CDR3 region has the DNA TGTGCCAGCAGCTTAGTTAGAACGAACACCGGGGAGCTGTTTTTT. Protein: CASSLVRTNTGELFF.

This clone was detected once. The chain employs TRBV11-2 and TRBJ2-7; TRBD2 agrees at 12 bases. The CDR3 is made up of 15 amino acids. V shed 4 bases, J shed 3 bases, and the junction held 4 bases outside the gene matches. Germline V lookup: CDR1 SGHAT, CDR2 FQNNGV. The CDR3: CASSWTSGTHYEQYF. DNA for the CDR3: TGTGCCAGCAGCTGGACTAGCGGGACCCACTACGAGCAGTACTTC.

The chain carries TRBV18 and TRBJ2-7; 9 positions agree with TRBD2. Germline V gene sequence: CDR1 KGHSH, CDR2 LQKENI. V gave up 3 bases and J gave up 4 bases; unmatched junction bases: 4. The CDR3 has 14 amino acids. The CDR3 is CASSPLSGSYEQYF. The CDR3 coding sequence is TGTGCCAGCTCACCCCTTAGCGGGAGTTACGAGCAGTACTTC.

V gene TRBV5-1 combines with J gene TRBJ2-2; TRBD2 agrees at 10 bases. The J segment lost 9 bases and the V segment lost 0 bases, leaving 11 bases of the junction unmatched. There are 17 residues in the CDR3. From germline, CDR1 is SGHRS and CDR2 YFSETQ. The CDR3 nucleotides read TGCGCCAGCAGCTTGGCATACGGGTCTAGCGGGAGCCGGGAGCTGTTTTTT. This gives the protein CASSLAYGSSGSRELFF.

J is TRBJ2-1 and V is TRBV13; no reliable D call. Trimming cost V 5 bases and J 7 bases, with 21 bases left between them. CDR3 length equals 16 residues. Germline V gene lookup returns CDR1 PRHDT and CDR2 FYEKMQ (reference sequence). Written as DNA, the CDR3 is TGTGCCAGCAGCGCCCTTGGCCCATCCCCGGAAAATGAGCAGTTCTTC. Translation gives CASSALGPSPENEQFF.

This clone has only one observation. This sequence joins TRBV2 and TRBJ2-1; D may be TRBD1 (6 bases). The CDR3 covers 15 residues. The V end was cut by 6 bases, the J end by 0 bases, with 12 bases between. Germline V gene data show CDR1 as SNHLY and CDR2 as FYNNEI. CDR3 in DNA: TGTGCCAGCAGCTTTACAGGGAGCTCCTACAATGAGCAGTTCTTC. It specifies CASSFTGSSYNEQFF.

The chain has TRBV5-6 and TRBJ1-6; D perhaps matches TRBD1 (5 bases). The germline gives CDR1 SGHDT, CDR2 YYEEEE. This CDR3 is 14 amino acids long. The V and J ends lost 4 bases and 18 bases respectively, with 23 bases between them. This CDR3 reads CASSEGHNPGGDHF. As DNA, the CDR3 is TGTGCCAGCAGCGAAGGACATAACCCCGGGGGGGACCACTTT.

This clone was observed a handful of times. V is TRBV19 and J is TRBJ1-4; possibly TRBD1 for D (6 bases). This CDR3 is built from 13 residues. Germline V gene data show CDR1 as LNHDA and CDR2 as SQIVND (reference sequence). Deletions cut 7 bases from V and 8 bases from J, with 14 bases between. The CDR3: CASKSQGVEKLFF. The CDR3 nucleotides read TGTGCCAGTAAATCACAGGGTGTGGAAAAACTGTTTTTT.

The chain combines TRBV13 with TRBJ2-1; D call uncertain. Germline CDR1 PRHDT, CDR2 FYEKMQ (reference sequence). CDR3 length: 16 amino acids. With 5 bases removed from V and 0 bases from J, the gap between germline ends came to 14 bases. The CDR3 region is CASSARASSSYNEQFF. CDR3 in DNA: TGTGCCAGCAGCGCCCGTGCGAGCTCCTCCTACAATGAGCAGTTCTTC.

V gene TRBV6-6 combines with J gene TRBJ2-7, with 8 bases aligning to TRBD2. This CDR3 is 14 amino acids long. V was clipped by 7 bases and J by 3 bases; unmatched bases: 8. CDR1 MNHNY and CDR2 SVGAGI come from the germline V gene (reference sequence). The CDR3 reads CASTHSGKIYEQYF. In nucleotides, the CDR3 is TGTGCCAGCACCCATAGCGGGAAGATCTACGAGCAGTACTTC.

The rearrangement uses TRBV5-1 and TRBJ2-1, with D possibly TRBD2 on 6 matching bases. The CDR3 extends over 16 amino acids. Trimming took off 3 bases at V and 5 bases at J, with 18 bases between the two ends. Germline-derived CDR1 and CDR2 are SGHRS and YFSETQ. DNA for the CDR3: TGCGCCAGCAGCTCTCCAGCGGGCTCTCTAAACAATGAGCAGTTCTTC. Translation: CASSSPAGSLNNEQFF.

The rearrangement uses TRBV27 and TRBJ2-1; tentative D call: TRBD2 (6 bases). The CDR3 spans 15 residues. With 3 bases removed from V and 9 bases from J, the gap between germline ends came to 18 bases. Germline V CDR1 and CDR2: MNHEY, SMNVEV (reference sequence). Here the CDR3 reads CASSFERAGISEQFF. The CDR3 DNA follows: TGTGCCAGCAGTTTTGAGCGGGCGGGGATTTCTGAGCAGTTCTTC.

This clone appeared a single time. The rearrangement links TRBV7-2 to TRBJ1-5, with D hard to call. V lost 4 bases to trimming and J lost 5 bases, with 12 bases between them. This CDR3 comprises 14 residues. Per the germline V gene, CDR1 is SGHTA and CDR2 is FQGNSA. CDR3 in amino acids: CASSYRTGDQPQHF. The DNA of the CDR3 is TGTGCCAGCAGCTACCGAACCGGAGATCAGCCCCAGCATTTT.

J is TRBJ2-1 and V is TRBV7-9, with D maybe TRBD1 (5 bases). The length of the CDR3 is 14 residues. Per the germline V gene, CDR1 is SEHNR and CDR2 is FQNEAQ (reference sequence). V was cut by 2 bases and J by 15 bases, with 20 bases left in between. The chain's CDR3 is CASSLSDSVVMGFF. The CDR3 DNA reads as TGTGCCAGCAGCTTATCCGACAGCGTTGTTATGGGGTTCTTC.

This rearrangement joins TRBV10-2 to TRBJ2-2; weak D call: TRBD1 (5 bases). This CDR3 region has 12 residues. Trimming cost V 8 bases and J 1 base, with 5 bases left between them. CDR1 WSHSY and CDR2 SAAADI come from the germline V gene. DNA for the CDR3: TGCGCCAGCCAGGGGAACACCGGGGAGCTGTTTTTT. It yields the protein CASQGNTGELFF.

This chain joins TRBV9 and TRBJ2-7, with a possible D match to TRBD1 (5 bases). This CDR3 contains 15 residues. Trimming removed 0 bases at V and 0 bases at J, with 10 bases between. Germline V gene sequence: CDR1 SGDLS, CDR2 YYNGEE. As DNA, the CDR3 is TGTGCCAGCAGCGTAGGAGACAGCTCCTCCTACGAGCAGTACTTC. It is translated as CASSVGDSSSYEQYF.

The gene calls are TRBV19 and TRBJ2-7; D gene unclear. The CDR3 covers 14 residues. CDR1 is LNHDA and CDR2 is SQIVND in the germline V gene (reference sequence). The V end was cut by 2 bases, the J end by 2 bases, with 10 bases between. Here the CDR3 DNA reads TGTGCCAGTAGTATAACGGACGGCACCTACGAGCAGTACTTC. Translating gives CASSITDGTYEQYF.

The rearrangement links TRBV28 to TRBJ2-6; D is undetermined. The CDR3 totals 17 residues. Trimming removed 1 base from V and 3 bases from J, with 13 bases in between. The germline V gene has CDR1 MDHEN and CDR2 SYDVKM. CDR3 nucleotide sequence: TGTGCCAGCAGTTTATTTCCAGGTCTTGATGGGGCCAACGTCCTGACTTTC. Amino acids: CASSLFPGLDGANVLTF.

The rearrangement links TRBV9 to TRBJ2-7, with a possible D match to TRBD2 (7 bases). Germline CDR1 SGDLS, CDR2 YYNGEE. The CDR3 is made up of 17 amino acids. V was pared by 0 bases and J by 5 bases, with 21 bases between. The CDR3 sequence is CASSVGSLGASGDEQYF. The CDR3, as DNA: TGTGCCAGCAGCGTAGGGTCTTTGGGGGCTAGCGGAGACGAGCAGTACTTC.

The rearrangement links TRBV2 to TRBJ2-7; D not certain. The CDR3 contains 11 residues. Trimming took 6 bases from V and 4 from J, leaving 7 bases between them. Germline CDR1 is SNHLY and CDR2 is FYNNEI. The DNA of the CDR3 is TGTGCCAGCAGAGAGGTTTACGAGCAGTACTTC. This encodes CASREVYEQYF. Supplemented by reference TRBV2 and TRBJ2-7, the full variable domain reads EPEVTQTPSHQVTQMGQEVILRCVPISNHLYFYWYRQILGQKVEFLVSFYNNEISEKSEIFDDQFSVERPDGSNFTLKIRSTKLEDSAMYFCASREVYEQYFGPGTRLTVT.

This sequence joins TRBV5-4 and TRBJ2-4; 7 nucleotides match TRBD1. Germline V lookup: CDR1 SGHNT, CDR2 YYREEE (reference sequence). The CDR3 runs to 14 residues. Trimming at V came to 5 bases and at J to 2 bases, leaving 4 bases not matched to a gene. The CDR3 nucleotides are TGTGCCAGCAGTAAACAGGGGTCCAAAAACATTCAGTACTTC. It translates to CASSKQGSKNIQYF.